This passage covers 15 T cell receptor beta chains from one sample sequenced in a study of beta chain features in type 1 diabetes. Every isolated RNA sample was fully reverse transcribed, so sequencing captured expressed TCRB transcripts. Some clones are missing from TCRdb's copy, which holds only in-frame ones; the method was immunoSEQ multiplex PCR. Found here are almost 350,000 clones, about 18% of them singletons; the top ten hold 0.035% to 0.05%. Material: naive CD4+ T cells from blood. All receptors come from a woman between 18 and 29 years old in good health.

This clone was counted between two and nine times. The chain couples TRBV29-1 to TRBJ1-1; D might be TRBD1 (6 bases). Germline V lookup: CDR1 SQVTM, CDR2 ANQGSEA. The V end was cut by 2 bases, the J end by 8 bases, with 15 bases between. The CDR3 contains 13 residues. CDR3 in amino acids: CSVEFGGPEEAFF. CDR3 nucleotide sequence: TGCAGCGTTGAATTCGGGGGGCCAGAAGAAGCTTTCTTT. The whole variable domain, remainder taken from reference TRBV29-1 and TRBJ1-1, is SAVISQKPSRDICQRGTSLTIQCQVDSQVTMMFWYRQQPGQSLTLIATANQGSEATYESGFVIDKFPISRPNLTFSTLTVSNMSPEDSSIYLCSVEFGGPEEAFFGQGTRLTVV.

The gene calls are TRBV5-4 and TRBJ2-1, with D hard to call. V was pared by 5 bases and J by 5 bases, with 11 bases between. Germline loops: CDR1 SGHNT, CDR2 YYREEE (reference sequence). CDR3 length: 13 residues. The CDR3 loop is CASRHATDNEQFF. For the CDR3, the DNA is TGTGCCAGCAGACACGCAACCGACAATGAGCAGTTCTTC.

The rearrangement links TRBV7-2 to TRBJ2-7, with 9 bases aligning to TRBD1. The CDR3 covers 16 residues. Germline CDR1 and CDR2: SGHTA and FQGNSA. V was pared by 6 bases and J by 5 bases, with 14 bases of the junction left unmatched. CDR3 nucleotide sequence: TGTGCCAGCAGTTCCCGGACAGGGGCGGGTTGGGACGAGCAGTACTTC. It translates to CASSSRTGAGWDEQYF. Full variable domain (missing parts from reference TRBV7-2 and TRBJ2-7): GAGVSQSPSNKVTEKGKDVELRCDPISGHTALYWYRQSLGQGLEFLIYFQGNSAPDKSGLPSDRFSAERTGGSVSTLTIQRTQQEDSAVYLCASSSRTGAGWDEQYFGPGTRLTVT.

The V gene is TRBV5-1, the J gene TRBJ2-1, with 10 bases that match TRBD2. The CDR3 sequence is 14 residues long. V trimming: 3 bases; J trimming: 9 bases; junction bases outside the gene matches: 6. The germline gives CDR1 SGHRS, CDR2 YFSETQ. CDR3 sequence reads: CASSSGTSVGEQFF. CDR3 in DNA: TGCGCCAGCAGCTCGGGGACTAGCGTGGGTGAGCAGTTCTTC.

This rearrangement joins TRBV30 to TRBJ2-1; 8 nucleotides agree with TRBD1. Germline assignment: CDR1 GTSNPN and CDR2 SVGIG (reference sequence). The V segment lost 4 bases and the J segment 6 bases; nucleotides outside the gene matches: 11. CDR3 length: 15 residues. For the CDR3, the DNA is TGTGCCTGGATACTCCCGGGACAGGTCGGCAATGAGCAGTTCTTC. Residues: CAWILPGQVGNEQFF.

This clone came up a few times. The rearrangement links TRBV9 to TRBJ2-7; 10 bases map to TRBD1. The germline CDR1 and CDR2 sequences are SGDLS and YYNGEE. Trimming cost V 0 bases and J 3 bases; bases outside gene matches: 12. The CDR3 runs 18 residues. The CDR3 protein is CASSVGPIGTGEIYEQYF. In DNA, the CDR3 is TGTGCCAGCAGCGTAGGCCCGATCGGGACAGGGGAGATCTACGAGCAGTACTTC. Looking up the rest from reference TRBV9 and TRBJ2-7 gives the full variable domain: DSGVTQTPKHLITATGQRVTLRCSPRSGDLSVYWYQQSLDQGLQFLIQYYNGEERAKGNILERFSAQQFPDLHSELNLSSLELGDSALYFCASSVGPIGTGEIYEQYFGPGTRLTVT.

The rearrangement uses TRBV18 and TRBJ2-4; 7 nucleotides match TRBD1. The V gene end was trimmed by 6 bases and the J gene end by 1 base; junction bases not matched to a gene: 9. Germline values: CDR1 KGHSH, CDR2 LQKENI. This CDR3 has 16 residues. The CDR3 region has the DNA TGTGCCAGCTCGCCTGGAGGCAGGGGGGCCAAAAACATTCAGTACTTC. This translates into CASSPGGRGAKNIQYF.

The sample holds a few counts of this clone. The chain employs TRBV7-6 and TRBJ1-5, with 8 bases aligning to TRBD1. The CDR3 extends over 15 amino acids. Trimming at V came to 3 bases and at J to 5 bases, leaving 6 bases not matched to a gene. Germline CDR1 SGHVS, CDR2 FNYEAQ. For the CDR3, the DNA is TGTGCCAGCAGCTTGCAGACAGGGGCTGATCAGCCCCAGCATTTT. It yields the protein CASSLQTGADQPQHF.

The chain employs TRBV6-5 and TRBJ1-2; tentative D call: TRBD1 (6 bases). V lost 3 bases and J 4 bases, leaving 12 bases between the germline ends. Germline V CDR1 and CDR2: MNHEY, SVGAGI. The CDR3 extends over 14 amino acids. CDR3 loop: CASSYKGGTYGYTF. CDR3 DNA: TGTGCCAGCAGTTATAAAGGGGGAACCTATGGCTACACCTTC.

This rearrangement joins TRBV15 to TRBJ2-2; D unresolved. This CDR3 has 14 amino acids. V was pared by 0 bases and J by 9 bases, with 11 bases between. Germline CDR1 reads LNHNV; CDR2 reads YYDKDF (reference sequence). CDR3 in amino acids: CATSRDNGLRELFF. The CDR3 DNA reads TGTGCCACCAGCAGAGATAACGGGTTGAGGGAGCTGTTTTTT.

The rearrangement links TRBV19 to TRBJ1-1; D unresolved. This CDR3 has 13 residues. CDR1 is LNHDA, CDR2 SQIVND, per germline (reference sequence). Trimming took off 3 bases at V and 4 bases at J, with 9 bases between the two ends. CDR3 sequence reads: CASSIDITTEAFF. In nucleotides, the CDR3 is TGTGCCAGTAGTATTGACATTACCACTGAAGCTTTCTTT.

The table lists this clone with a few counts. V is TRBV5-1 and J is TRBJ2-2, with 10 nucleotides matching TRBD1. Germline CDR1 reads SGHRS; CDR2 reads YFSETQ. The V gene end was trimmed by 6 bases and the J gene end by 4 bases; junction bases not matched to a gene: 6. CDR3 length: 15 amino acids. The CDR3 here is CASIPGQGITGELFF. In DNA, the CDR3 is TGCGCCAGCATCCCGGGACAGGGGATCACCGGGGAGCTGTTTTTT.

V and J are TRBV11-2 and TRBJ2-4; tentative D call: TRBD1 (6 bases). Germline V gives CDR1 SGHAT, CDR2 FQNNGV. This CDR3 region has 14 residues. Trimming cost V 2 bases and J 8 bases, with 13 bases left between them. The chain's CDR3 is CASSLNRATDIQYF. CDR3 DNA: TGTGCCAGCAGCTTAAACAGGGCTACGGACATTCAGTACTTC.

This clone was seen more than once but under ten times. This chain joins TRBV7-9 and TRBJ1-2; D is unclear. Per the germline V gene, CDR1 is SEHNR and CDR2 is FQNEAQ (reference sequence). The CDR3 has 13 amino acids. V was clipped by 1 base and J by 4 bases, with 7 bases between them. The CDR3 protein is CASSLGQRYGYTF. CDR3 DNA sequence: TGTGCCAGCAGCTTAGGTCAGCGCTATGGCTACACCTTC.

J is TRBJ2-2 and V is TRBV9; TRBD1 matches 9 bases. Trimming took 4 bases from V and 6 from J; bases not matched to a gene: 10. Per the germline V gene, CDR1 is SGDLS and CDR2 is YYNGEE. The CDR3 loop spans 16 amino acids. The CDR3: CASSQGLGTGSGELFF. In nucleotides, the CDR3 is TGTGCCAGCAGCCAAGGACTCGGGACAGGGTCCGGGGAGCTGTTTTTT.